This TCR beta chain was captured in a study of regulatory T cells in long-lasting Graves disease. Described time point: persistent/refractory GD, antithyroid drugs over 5 years with positive TRAb. The TCR library used RNA extracted from PBMCs. Arm-PCR of CDR3 regions with iRepertoire HTBI primers generated TCR beta libraries. TCRdb analysed the multiplex PCR reads with MiXCR anew, one entry per CDR3 protein. The data hold fewer than 450,000 distinct CDR3 sequences, with around 24% observed a single time. V was pared by 4 bases and J by 2 bases, with 10 bases between. Germline CDR1 SGDLS, CDR2 YYNGEE. The length of the CDR3 is 14 residues.

Sample: peripheral blood mononuclear cells (PBMCs), taken when the disease was refractory, from a patient treated with antithyroid drugs. The genes are TRBV9 and TRBJ2-1, with D possibly TRBD1 on 6 matching bases. The source is a female donor with Graves disease. CDR3 nucleotide sequence: TGTGCCAGCAGCTACCGGACAGCCTACAATGAGCAGTTCTTC. Its protein is CASSYRTAYNEQFF.